The 8 T cell receptor beta chains listed next were all sequenced from one sample in a study of OX40 agonist ivuxolimab in advanced cancers. Sequenced by immunoSEQ multiplex PCR; TCRdb stores in-frame clones only, minus some. The sample has some 60,000 clones; under 90% are singletons. The sample was CD4+ or CD8+ T cells sorted from blood, taken in a trial of the OX40 agonist ivuxolimab. Source of these receptors: an adult with an advanced solid tumor such as melanoma, head and neck, liver or kidney cancer.

The chain combines TRBV6-6 with TRBJ1-4; perhaps TRBD1 as D (5 bases). Looked up from germline, CDR1 is MNHNY and CDR2 is SVGAGI (reference sequence). V lost 7 bases to trimming and J lost 5 bases, with 14 bases between them. The CDR3 has 14 amino acids. CDR3 nucleotide sequence: TGTGCCAGCACCCTTGGGACGGAAAATGAAAAACTGTTTTTT. Translating it yields CASTLGTENEKLFF.

The genes are TRBV18 and TRBJ1-5; D uncertain. The CDR3 spans 13 residues. Trimming took 2 bases from V and 7 from J, leaving 9 bases between them. CDR1 is KGHSH, CDR2 LQKENI, per germline. In nucleotides, the CDR3 is TGTGCCAGCTCACCAACCAGAGGCCAGCCCCAGCATTTT. It yields the protein CASSPTRGQPQHF.

The genes are TRBV19 and TRBJ1-4, with 9 bases identical to TRBD1. The V gene's germline CDR1 is LNHDA and CDR2 SQIVND (reference sequence). The V segment lost 4 bases and the J segment 0 bases; nucleotides outside the gene matches: 6. This CDR3 has 17 amino acids. The CDR3, as DNA: TGTGCCAGTAGTACTCTACAGGGGGCATCAACTAATGAAAAACTGTTTTTT. Amino acids: CASSTLQGASTNEKLFF. The variable domain in full, completed from reference TRBV19 and TRBJ1-4, reads DGGITQSPKYLFRKEGQNVTLSCEQNLNHDAMYWYRQDPGQGLRLIYYSQIVNDFQKGDIAEGYSVSREKKESFPLTVTSAQKNPTAFYLCASSTLQGASTNEKLFFGSGTQLSVL.

The rearrangement links TRBV5-8 to TRBJ1-5; possibly TRBD1 for D (6 bases). The CDR3 has 15 residues. Trimming removed 0 bases at V and 4 bases at J, with 11 bases between. The V gene's germline CDR1 is SGHTS and CDR2 YDEGEE. The CDR3 loop is CASSLGDIGNQPQHF. The CDR3 DNA reads as TGTGCCAGCAGCTTGGGGGACATTGGGAATCAGCCCCAGCATTTT.

The chain is built from TRBV5-1 and TRBJ1-2; 11 bases align to TRBD1. CDR3 length: 14 residues. Germline V CDR1 and CDR2: SGHRS, YFSETQ. Unmatched junction bases numbered 4, after V lost 4 bases and J lost 5 bases. In DNA form, the CDR3 reads TGCGCCAGCAGCCCGGGACAGGGGGTGTATGGCTACACCTTC. This encodes CASSPGQGVYGYTF.

V is TRBV27 and J is TRBJ2-1, with a weak D call TRBD2 (6 bases). V shed 7 bases and J shed 0 bases, with 19 bases lying between them. The germline V gene has CDR1 MNHEY and CDR2 SMNVEV (reference sequence). The CDR3 totals 17 residues. The CDR3 region is CASNLGIGRGSYNEQFF. CDR3 DNA: TGTGCCAGCAACTTAGGGATCGGGCGGGGCTCCTACAATGAGCAGTTCTTC.

This sequence joins TRBV28 and TRBJ2-7, with TRBD1 as a possible D gene (5 bases). Germline CDR1 and CDR2: MDHEN and SYDVKM. V lost 8 bases and J 0 bases, leaving 11 bases between the germline ends. This CDR3 is 13 amino acids long. Here the CDR3 DNA reads TGTGCCAGCCTCAAGGGGTCCTCCTACGAGCAGTACTTC. Protein product: CASLKGSSYEQYF.

The chain combines TRBV7-8 with TRBJ2-2, with TRBD1 identical over 8 bases. V was pared by 5 bases and J by 7 bases, with 9 bases of the junction left unmatched. The CDR3 covers 15 residues. In germline, CDR1 is SGHVS, CDR2 FQNEAQ. CDR3 sequence: CASSPRTGNGGELFF. CDR3 coding DNA: TGTGCCAGCAGCCCCCGGACAGGGAACGGCGGGGAGCTGTTTTTT.